The rows below give T cell receptor beta chains drawn from one sample of a study of Ad26.COV2.S vaccination and SARS-CoV-2 variants. The table came from immunoSEQ multiplex PCR; TCRdb's copy has only in-frame clones and leaves some out. The data show about 680,000 clones, with roughly 90% seen just once and about 1.5% held by the top ten. Here the sequenced sample was peripheral blood, taken in a trial of Ad26.COV2.S vaccine versus placebo. Source of these receptors: a person aged 18-60 years who received the Ad26.COV2.S COVID-19 vaccine or a placebo. Each CDR3 is given with its conserved first and last residue. A D gene is named only where the DNA matches it firmly. The size of a clone is reported for some rows only, either as once, few or many, or as a class for expanded clones.

j_call,clone_size,v_call,d_call,cdr3_nt,cdr3_aa
TRBJ2-1,once,TRBV19,TRBD2,TGTGCCAGTAGTATAGATCCCCCTCCCACTAGCGGGAGGACTGAGCAGTTCTTC,CASSIDPPPTSGRTEQFF
TRBJ2-5,.,TRBV30,TRBD2,TGTGCCTCCTCCCTGGGGGGGCAAGAGACCCAGTACTTC,CASSLGGQETQYF
TRBJ1-2,.,TRBV4-3,TRBD1,TGCGCCAGCAGCCAAGAACCCGGACAGGGGAACAAGGGCTACACCTTC,CASSQEPGQGNKGYTF
TRBJ2-5,.,TRBV19,.,TGTGCCAGTGGTACAACCGGATCCAAGGAGACCCAGTACTTC,CASGTTGSKETQYF
TRBJ2-6,once,TRBV7-2,.,TGTGCCAGCAGCTACCAGCACTCTGGGGCCAACGTCCTGACTTTC,CASSYQHSGANVLTF
TRBJ1-5,.,TRBV19,.,TGTGCCAGTAGTGGTGGGGGGAACAATCAGCCCCAGCATTTT,CASSGGGNNQPQHF
TRBJ1-1,.,TRBV5-4,.,TGTGCCAGCAGCTTCGCGGGGAGAGGGACTGAAGCTTTCTTT,CASSFAGRGTEAFF
TRBJ1-2,.,TRBV5-1,.,TGCGCCAGCAGCCGACAGGTTTCTTCCGATGGCTACACCTTC,CASSRQVSSDGYTF
TRBJ1-6,.,TRBV11-2,.,TGTGCCAGCAGCTTAGATCTGGGTTCACCCCTCCACTTT,CASSLDLGSPLHF
TRBJ2-7,once,TRBV12-3/TRBV12-4,.,TGTGCCAGCAGGCTTGCCTACGAGCAGTACTTC,CASRLAYEQYF
TRBJ1-5,.,TRBV7-6,.,TGTGCCAGCAGCTTAGAGGCGCAACAGCCCCAGCATTTT,CASSLEAQQPQHF
TRBJ2-1,once,TRBV29-1,.,TGCAGCGTTTCTGTGGCACGCTACAATGAGCAGTTCTTC,CSVSVARYNEQFF
TRBJ2-7,.,TRBV25-1,TRBD2,TGTGCCAGCGAGAATCTAGCGGGGCCCGGAGAGCAGTACTTC,CASENLAGPGEQYF
TRBJ2-7,.,TRBV30,TRBD2,TGTGCCTGGACTAGCGGGGGGTACGAGCAGTACTTC,CAWTSGGYEQYF
TRBJ2-3,.,TRBV7-9,TRBD1,TGTGCCACGGGACCCGGGACAGGGTATACAGATACGCAGTATTTT,CATGPGTGYTDTQYF
TRBJ2-6,.,TRBV5-4,TRBD1,TGTGCCAGCAGCTGGGAAAGACAGGGGACCGGGGCCAACGTCCTGACTTTC,CASSWERQGTGANVLTF
TRBJ2-1,.,TRBV3-1/TRBV3-2,.,TGTGCCAGCAGCCAAGATTACTCGGCCTCCTACAATGAGCAGTTCTTC,CASSQDYSASYNEQFF
TRBJ1-1,.,TRBV5-1,.,TGCGCCAGCACCCGCTCGACAGTGAACACTGAAGCTTTCTTT,CASTRSTVNTEAFF
TRBJ2-7,.,TRBV5-4,.,TGTGCCAGCAGCTTGAAAGGCAGGGACTACGAGCAGTACTTC,CASSLKGRDYEQYF
TRBJ1-3,.,TRBV12-5,.,TGTGCTAGTGGTTTGGTACCTGAGAAAACTGGAAACACCATATATTTT,CASGLVPEKTGNTIYF